This T cell receptor beta chain was sequenced for a study of cytotoxic CD8 clonotypes in ibrutinib-treated CLL. V shed 4 bases and J 5 bases; nucleotides not matched to a gene: 6. Germline CDR1 reads MDHEN; CDR2 reads SYDVKM. This CDR3 region has 14 residues. Profiled with immunoSEQ multiplex PCR; TCRdb holds only in-frame clones, not every one. Altogether roughly 70,000 clones are present, around 82% being singletons, with the ten largest covering 7.7%. This sample comprised PBMCs, obtained at disease progression, from a patient treated with ibrutinib. V is TRBV28 and J is TRBJ2-7; TRBD1 matches at 9 bases. The sequence derives from a human donor with chronic lymphocytic leukemia. The CDR3 sequence: CASSWRGQGDEQYF. The CDR3 DNA reads as TGTGCCAGCAGTTGGAGGGGACAGGGCGACGAGCAGTACTTC.